This T cell receptor beta chain was found in a study of human T cells and chemical hapten exposure. Study-level information: Per-sample TCR yield variability stemmed mainly from small pooled library volume differences. Overall study findings and caveats: Relative to controls, expanded TCRs formed significantly more large CDR3 similarity clusters.

In TCRdb, the RACE reads were re-called with MiXCR into one record per CDR3 protein. The table has 360,000 or so distinct CDR3 sequences, about 6% seen once. Time point of the sample: patch test 2, 6 weeks after DPC sensitization. Treatment defined: therapeutic diphenylcyclopropenone sensitization with weekly scalp DPC. Trimming took off 0 bases at V and 10 bases at J, with 10 bases between the two ends. Per germline, CDR1 MGHDK and CDR2 SYGVNS. The CDR3 covers 13 residues. This clonotype was counted many times. The antigen is not known. The input for sequencing was whole blood, taken in connection with sensitization to the hapten diphenylcyclopropenone (DPC). The chain is built from TRBV25-1 and TRBJ2-1, with D hard to call. This TCR was sampled from a woman aged 18-35 years with alopecia areata. Some clones in this sample may be carry-over from other donors' samples. This chain's CDR3 is CASSEYWGGEQFF. Here the CDR3 DNA reads TGTGCCAGCAGTGAATATTGGGGTGGGGAGCAGTTCTTC.